The text below deals with one T cell receptor (beta chain). This clonotype appeared a few times. What antigen it recognizes has not been identified. Per-nucleotide qualities are absent, and no much larger clonotype sits a single base away. V sheds 5 bases and J sheds 8 bases, leaving 10 bases between their ends. The cysteine opens and the phenylalanine closes a CDR3 of 12 amino acids. The entry retains the CDR3 DNA only, 36 bases that are in frame from base 1. Based on the germline V gene (reference sequence), the CDR1 and CDR2 sequences are SEHNR and FQNEAQ. The sample belongs to a study of T cells in Graves' hyperthyroidism and ophthalmopathy (dated by TCRdb to about 2019). With respect to the entire study: TCR V-J signatures able to tell the groups apart were searched for in a discovery cohort of some 100 patients, of whom under 45 had Graves' ophthalmopathy and under 65 had stable Graves' hyperthyroidism. An independent validation cohort of about 19 hyperthyroidism patients and over 15 patients who later progressed to ophthalmopathy tested prospective prediction of ophthalmopathy. After sampling, hyperthyroidism patients received methimazole starting at 30 mg daily, and ophthalmopathy patients received high-dose intravenous methylprednisolone. The approximately 95 discovery patients were divided at random into training and test sets in a 7:3 ratio. TCR Vbeta CDR3 sequencing of 120 to 150 peripheral blood samples (over 40 ophthalmopathy, 75 hyperthyroidism and roughly 17 progressor patients) is reported in the paper. Thyroid tissue and blood T-cell repertoires from six Graves' hyperthyroidism patients were also compared in the study.

TCR beta CDR3 regions were amplified from RNA transcripts. The TCR CDR3 was subjected to a first round of RT-PCR using the HTBI primer set and the Qiagen OneStep RT-PCR kit. A second multiplex PCR round built the libraries, followed by size selection and purification. Libraries were sequenced paired-end with 100 bp reads on an Illumina HiSeq2000. As for how the authors treated the data: SOAPnuke was used to process the raw data, throwing out any read that contained adapters or uncalled bases, had a mean Phred below 15, or lacked an exact constant-primer or identifier match. High-quality paired reads were merged with COPE v1.2.5, and unique nucleotide sequences were defined as clonotypes. MiTCR v1.1 was used to align the clonotypes against IMGT TRBV, TRBD and TRBJ reference segments. The analysis was restricted to V-J combinations with a frequency above 0.0001, which together covered 98% to 99.2% of the repertoires. A TCS score was defined as the ratio of F50 (clonal expansion) to E x V (chaos), with BLOSUM62-based TCRdist applied between CDR3 peptides within each V-J. Welch's t-statistics and random forest reduced roughly 500 V-J features to 10 to 15, which were used in a naive Bayes classifier (R e1071). TCRdb itself trimmed the public reads at Q25 with fastp, ran MiXCR and retained productive beta chains. Identical CDR3 proteins give one entry, which carries the most common genes and DNA. The V and J calls, along with clone size, are taken from TCRdb and not from the paper's own processing. Counted in this sample were hundreds of thousands of distinct CDR3 sequences; 46% of them appeared once. The ten largest clones add up to roughly 8.2% of the sample.

A patient counted as having stable Graves' hyperthyroidism if no progression to ophthalmopathy occurred over 18 months of follow-up. Hyperthyroidism patients were newly diagnosed, with disease duration under 2 months, and aged 18 to 65 years. Any patient with an uncontrolled infection, another autoimmune disease, pregnancy or lactation was excluded. Clinical symptoms, serum thyroxine and TRAb, thyroid ultrasound, and orbital computed tomography formed the basis for the diagnoses. Total RNA was extracted using Trizol reagent, and RNA quality was assessed on an Agilent 2100 Bioanalyzer. Results the study describes overall, beyond this receptor: Most expanded thyroid clonotypes (frequency above 0.001) were also detected in blood, a finding suggesting that blood repertoires may reflect thyroid immune responses. In validation, the model predicted progression to ophthalmopathy a median of 6.5 months before onset, with roughly 71% sensitivity and roughly 73% specificity. Sample size was not statistically predetermined, and blinding of investigators to group allocation was not performed. A 13 V-J signature model separated ophthalmopathy from stable hyperthyroidism, with around 88% sensitivity and 81% to 82% specificity in cross-validation and 80%/75% in testing.

The rearrangement joined TRBV7-9 to TRBJ1-3; there is no confident call for the D gene. The source material was peripheral blood or thyroid tissue (not recorded which). The TCR comes from a woman between 18 and 30 years old with Graves' hyperthyroidism. Donor details come from another sample of the same person, matched by shared clones. CDR3 sequence: CASSLIPDTIYF. The nucleotides are TGTGCCAGCAGCCTCATACCAGACACCATATATTTT.